The 6 T cell receptor beta chains below all came from one sample that was sequenced in a study of blood T cell repertoires in COVID-19. Here immunoSEQ multiplex PCR was the method, and the copy in TCRdb shows in-frame clones only, minus some. The sample shows about 310,000 clones, around nine tenths of them seen only once. The sample consisted of peripheral blood. The source of these receptors is a man aged 45-65 years with active or convalescent COVID-19.

This rearrangement joins TRBV28 to TRBJ2-5; 8 bases line up with TRBD1. With 6 bases clipped from V and 3 bases from J, the junction kept 6 bases outside the gene matches. This CDR3 has 14 amino acids. CDR1 MDHEN and CDR2 SYDVKM come from the germline V gene. Written as DNA, the CDR3 is TGTGCCAGCAGGGCCTCAGGGGGCGAAGAGACCCAGTACTTC. As protein: CASRASGGEETQYF.

This chain connects TRBV27 to TRBJ1-5; 7 bases fit TRBD1. Trimming cost V 5 bases and J 0 bases; bases outside gene matches: 13. Germline-derived CDR1 and CDR2 are MNHEY and SMNVEV (reference sequence). CDR3 size: 18 residues. The CDR3 here is CASSTRTGFGNSNQPQHF. DNA for the CDR3: TGTGCCAGCAGTACCAGGACAGGTTTCGGGAATAGCAATCAGCCCCAGCATTTT.

The V gene is TRBV5-1, the J gene TRBJ1-1; D ambiguous. Trimming cost V 1 base and J 0 bases, with 10 bases left between them. CDR3 size: 15 residues. Germline assignment: CDR1 SGHRS and CDR2 YFSETQ. CDR3: CASSLLPDMNTEAFF. The CDR3 DNA reads as TGCGCCAGCAGCTTGTTACCAGACATGAACACTGAAGCTTTCTTT.

The chain has TRBV7-8 and TRBJ1-4; no clear D. V was shortened by 5 bases and J by 0 bases, with 13 bases between the two germline ends. The CDR3 has 16 amino acids. Germline V gene sequence: CDR1 SGHVS, CDR2 FQNEAQ. CDR3 sequence reads: CASSPRRQSTNEKLFF. The DNA of the CDR3 is TGTGCCAGCAGCCCCCGCAGGCAGTCAACTAATGAAAAACTGTTTTTT.

This clone has a handful of counts. The V call is TRBV5-1, the J call TRBJ1-1; weak D call: TRBD1 (6 bases). V lost 0 bases to trimming and J lost 4 bases, with 10 bases between them. Germline CDR1 reads SGHRS; CDR2 reads YFSETQ. This CDR3 has 14 residues. This CDR3 is CASSLATGITEAFF. In nucleotides, the CDR3 is TGCGCCAGCAGCTTGGCCACAGGGATCACTGAAGCTTTCTTT. The entire variable domain, with the rest obtained from reference TRBV5-1 and TRBJ1-1, is as follows: KAGVTQTPRYLIKTRGQQVTLSCSPISGHRSVSWYQQTPGQGLQFLFEYFSETQRNKGNFPGRFSGRQFSNSRSEMNVSTLELGDSALYLCASSLATGITEAFFGQGTRLTVV.

The chain has TRBV4-3 and TRBJ2-1, with TRBD2 matching 9 bases. Germline V lookup: CDR1 LGHNA, CDR2 YSLEER. Unmatched junction bases numbered 7, after V lost 4 bases and J lost 0 bases. The CDR3 extends over 17 amino acids. The CDR3 DNA sequence: TGCGCCAGCAGCCGGCGAGCGGGGGGTTACTCCTACAATGAGCAGTTCTTC. Protein: CASSRRAGGYSYNEQFF.